These T cell receptor beta chains were read from a single sample in a study of CD8 T cells in Susac syndrome. A single record per CDR3 protein comes from TCRdb applying MiXCR to the immunoSEQ multiplex PCR reads. The data hold about 120,000 distinct CDR3 sequences, with less than 95% observed a single time. The sequencing sample was made of CD8+ T cells from PBMCs. These receptors were taken from a human donor in good health. CDR3s include the opening cysteine and the closing phenylalanine or tryptophan. Fields, in order: clone size, D gene, J gene, V gene, CDR3 protein, CDR3 DNA. D genes are given only for firm matches. Clone size is not always given. Where it is, it says once, few, many or a class for expanded clones.

abundance: NA
d_gene: NA
j_gene: TRBJ2-3
v_gene: TRBV6-1
CDR3aa: CASSSIGGTQYF
CDR3nt: TGTGCCAGCAGCTCTATCGGGGGTACGCAGTATTTT

abundance: NA
d_gene: NA
j_gene: TRBJ1-1
v_gene: TRBV3-1
CDR3aa: CASSQVRGDRAEAFF
CDR3nt: TGTGCCAGCAGCCAAGTACGGGGGGACCGCGCTGAAGCTTTCTTT

abundance: NA
d_gene: TRBD1
j_gene: TRBJ1-1
v_gene: TRBV5-1
CDR3aa: CASSRGQENTEAFF
CDR3nt: TGCGCCAGCAGCAGAGGACAGGAGAACACTGAAGCTTTCTTT

abundance: NA
d_gene: NA
j_gene: TRBJ1-5
v_gene: TRBV6-5
CDR3aa: CASSRSGRAPQHF
CDR3nt: TGTGCCAGCAGCAGATCAGGGAGGGCGCCCCAGCATTTT

abundance: NA
d_gene: TRBD1
j_gene: TRBJ1-1
v_gene: TRBV30
CDR3aa: CAWSARTGGLVTEAFF
CDR3nt: TGTGCCTGGAGTGCTAGGACAGGGGGCTTAGTCACTGAAGCTTTCTTT

abundance: NA
d_gene: NA
j_gene: TRBJ2-7
v_gene: TRBV7-9
CDR3aa: CASSMTSLRLEQYF
CDR3nt: TGTGCCAGCAGCATGACTAGTCTCCGGCTCGAGCAGTACTTC

abundance: NA
d_gene: NA
j_gene: TRBJ1-1
v_gene: TRBV4-2
CDR3aa: CASSQELRGQGTEAFF
CDR3nt: TGTGCCAGCAGCCAAGAATTGAGGGGTCAGGGGACTGAAGCTTTCTTT

abundance: NA
d_gene: NA
j_gene: TRBJ2-7
v_gene: TRBV25-1
CDR3aa: CASRGPYEQYF
CDR3nt: TGTGCCAGCAGGGGGCCCTACGAGCAGTACTTC

abundance: few
d_gene: NA
j_gene: TRBJ2-2
v_gene: TRBV30
CDR3aa: CAWSVNTGELFF
CDR3nt: TGTGCCTGGAGTGTAAACACCGGGGAGCTGTTTTTT

abundance: NA
d_gene: NA
j_gene: TRBJ2-3
v_gene: TRBV29-1
CDR3aa: CSAPLGGRAPDTQYF
CDR3nt: TGCAGCGCCCCTTTGGGGGGCAGGGCCCCAGATACGCAGTATTTT

abundance: NA
d_gene: NA
j_gene: TRBJ2-2
v_gene: TRBV11-3
CDR3aa: CASSLGSSGATGELFF
CDR3nt: TGTGCCAGCAGCTTAGGGTCCAGCGGAGCCACCGGGGAGCTGTTTTTT

abundance: once
d_gene: TRBD1
j_gene: TRBJ1-4
v_gene: TRBV20-1
CDR3aa: CSARLLQGGQLFF
CDR3nt: TGCAGTGCTAGACTTCTCCAGGGGGGGCAACTGTTTTTT

abundance: NA
d_gene: NA
j_gene: TRBJ2-2
v_gene: TRBV18
CDR3aa: CASSPLDGPGELFF
CDR3nt: TGTGCCAGCTCACCACTGGACGGGCCCGGGGAGCTGTTTTTT

abundance: once
d_gene: TRBD1
j_gene: TRBJ1-2
v_gene: TRBV5-1
CDR3aa: CASSPGGRLANYGYTF
CDR3nt: TGCGCCAGCAGCCCAGGGGGACGCTTAGCTAACTATGGCTACACCTTC

abundance: few
d_gene: NA
j_gene: TRBJ1-1
v_gene: TRBV30
CDR3aa: CAWSVLGNTEAFF
CDR3nt: TGTGCCTGGAGTGTATTGGGGAACACTGAAGCTTTCTTT

abundance: NA
d_gene: TRBD1
j_gene: TRBJ2-7
v_gene: TRBV10-3
CDR3aa: CAISRDSYEQYF
CDR3nt: TGTGCCATCAGCCGGGACAGTTACGAGCAGTACTTC

abundance: NA
d_gene: NA
j_gene: TRBJ2-5
v_gene: TRBV2
CDR3aa: CASSEGPAQTQYF
CDR3nt: TGTGCCAGCAGTGAAGGTCCGGCCCAGACCCAGTACTTC

abundance: NA
d_gene: TRBD1
j_gene: TRBJ2-6
v_gene: TRBV5-4
CDR3aa: CASRLGGQGANVLTF
CDR3nt: TGTGCCAGCAGACTAGGGGGCCAAGGGGCCAACGTCCTGACTTTC

abundance: once
d_gene: NA
j_gene: TRBJ1-1
v_gene: TRBV30
CDR3aa: CACIRFTNTEAFF
CDR3nt: TGTGCCTGCATCAGGTTCACGAACACTGAAGCTTTCTTT

abundance: NA
d_gene: TRBD1
j_gene: TRBJ2-5
v_gene: TRBV2
CDR3aa: CASILNRGEETQYF
CDR3nt: TGTGCCAGCATCCTTAACAGGGGGGAAGAGACCCAGTACTTC

abundance: NA
d_gene: NA
j_gene: TRBJ2-7
v_gene: TRBV5-6
CDR3aa: CASSGGTDYEQYF
CDR3nt: TGTGCCAGCAGCGGAGGGACGGACTACGAGCAGTACTTC

abundance: NA
d_gene: NA
j_gene: TRBJ2-5
v_gene: TRBV4-2
CDR3aa: CASSPTAQETQYF
CDR3nt: TGTGCCAGCAGTCCGACAGCTCAAGAGACCCAGTACTTC

abundance: NA
d_gene: NA
j_gene: TRBJ2-7
v_gene: TRBV18
CDR3aa: CASSPGLDREQYF
CDR3nt: TGTGCCAGCTCACCAGGTCTTGATCGCGAGCAGTACTTC

abundance: NA
d_gene: NA
j_gene: TRBJ2-2
v_gene: TRBV7-9
CDR3aa: CASSFTDTGELFF
CDR3nt: TGTGCCAGCAGCTTTACAGATACCGGGGAGCTGTTTTTT

abundance: NA
d_gene: NA
j_gene: TRBJ1-1
v_gene: TRBV19
CDR3aa: CASSPPDSWHTEAFF
CDR3nt: TGTGCCAGTAGCCCTCCGGACAGTTGGCACACTGAAGCTTTCTTT

abundance: NA
d_gene: NA
j_gene: TRBJ1-1
v_gene: TRBV7-3
CDR3aa: CASSSGTLKDTEAFF
CDR3nt: TGTGCCAGCAGCTCCGGGACCCTAAAGGACACTGAAGCTTTCTTT

abundance: NA
d_gene: NA
j_gene: TRBJ2-7
v_gene: TRBV7-9
CDR3aa: CASTVLGGVVSYEQYF
CDR3nt: TGTGCCAGCACCGTTCTTGGAGGAGTTGTCTCCTACGAGCAGTACTTC

abundance: NA
d_gene: TRBD1
j_gene: TRBJ2-2
v_gene: TRBV19
CDR3aa: CASSGQVYTGELFF
CDR3nt: TGTGCCAGTAGCGGACAGGTGTACACCGGGGAGCTGTTTTTT

abundance: NA
d_gene: NA
j_gene: TRBJ2-1
v_gene: TRBV7-2
CDR3aa: CASSALGDYNEQFF
CDR3nt: TGTGCCAGCAGCGCTCTCGGGGATTACAATGAGCAGTTCTTC

abundance: NA
d_gene: NA
j_gene: TRBJ2-1
v_gene: TRBV5-1
CDR3aa: CASSLAQGEQFF
CDR3nt: TGCGCCAGCAGCTTGGCCCAGGGTGAGCAGTTCTTC

abundance: NA
d_gene: NA
j_gene: TRBJ2-2
v_gene: TRBV7-6
CDR3aa: CASSLVQGNTGELFF
CDR3nt: TGTGCCAGCAGCTTAGTTCAGGGGAACACCGGGGAGCTGTTTTTT

abundance: NA
d_gene: NA
j_gene: TRBJ2-7
v_gene: TRBV12-3/TRBV12-4
CDR3aa: CASSLTGRRWDYEQYF
CDR3nt: TGTGCCAGCAGCCTAACAGGGCGGAGGTGGGATTACGAGCAGTACTTC